This T cell receptor beta chain was profiled in a study of cytomegalovirus exposure and HLA in healthy donors. In its sample, this clone was seen a few times. Other DNA sequences of this sample code for an identical CDR3. The PCR ran on 60 Vbeta and 13 Jbeta primers. This table comes from immunoSEQ multiplex PCR, and its TCRdb copy is limited to in-frame clones, with some not included. In the table there are 160,000 or so clones, 70% to 85% of which are singletons. This CDR3 spans 15 amino acids. Germline CDR1 reads MRHNA; CDR2 reads SNTAGT. Trimming removed 5 bases from V and 0 bases from J, with 8 bases in between.

The clonotype originates from a man aged 25-45 years in good health and CMV-seropositive. The source material was PBMCs. The chain carries TRBV6-4 and TRBJ2-6; D perhaps matches TRBD1 (6 bases). CDR3 nucleotides: TGTGCCAGCAGTAGACAGGCCTCTGGGGCCAACGTCCTGACTTTC. Translated, it gives CASSRQASGANVLTF.